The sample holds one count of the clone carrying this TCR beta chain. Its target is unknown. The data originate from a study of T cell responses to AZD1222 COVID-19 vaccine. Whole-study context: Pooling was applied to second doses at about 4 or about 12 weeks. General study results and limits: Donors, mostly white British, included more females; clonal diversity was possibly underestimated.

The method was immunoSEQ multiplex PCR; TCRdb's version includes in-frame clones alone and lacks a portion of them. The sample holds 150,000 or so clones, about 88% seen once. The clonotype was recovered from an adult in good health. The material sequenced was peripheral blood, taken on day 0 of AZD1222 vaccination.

The CDR3 nucleotides read TGTGCCAGCAGCTTTGGGACAACTGGAAACACCATATATTTT. Protein: CASSFGTTGNTIYF. J is TRBJ1-3 and V is TRBV11-2, with D possibly being TRBD1 (6 bases). The CDR3 is made up of 14 amino acids. V was shortened by 3 bases and J by 2 bases, with 8 bases between the two germline ends. Germline V gene data show CDR1 as SGHAT and CDR2 as FQNNGV. Complete variable domain (other parts from reference TRBV11-2 and TRBJ1-3): EAGVAQSPRYKIIEKRQSVAFWCNPISGHATLYWYQQILGQGPKLLIQFQNNGVVDDSQLPKDRFSAERLKGVDSTLKIQPAKLEDSAVYLCASSFGTTGNTIYFGEGSWLTVV.